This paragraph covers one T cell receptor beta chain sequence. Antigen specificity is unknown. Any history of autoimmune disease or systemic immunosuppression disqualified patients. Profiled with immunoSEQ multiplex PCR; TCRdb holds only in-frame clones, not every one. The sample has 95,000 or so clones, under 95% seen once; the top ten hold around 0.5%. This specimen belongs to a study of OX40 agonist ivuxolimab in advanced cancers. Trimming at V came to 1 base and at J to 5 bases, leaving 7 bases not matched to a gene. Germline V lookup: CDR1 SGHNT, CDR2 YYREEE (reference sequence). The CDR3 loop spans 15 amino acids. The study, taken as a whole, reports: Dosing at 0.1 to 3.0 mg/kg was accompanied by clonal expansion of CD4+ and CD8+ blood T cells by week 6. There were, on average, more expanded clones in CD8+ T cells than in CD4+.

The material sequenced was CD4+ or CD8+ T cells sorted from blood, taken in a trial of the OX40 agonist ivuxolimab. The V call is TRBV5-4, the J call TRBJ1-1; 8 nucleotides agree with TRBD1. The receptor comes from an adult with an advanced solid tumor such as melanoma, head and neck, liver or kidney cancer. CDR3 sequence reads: CASSLTGGGFTEAFF. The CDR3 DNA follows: TGTGCCAGCAGCTTGACAGGGGGGGGGTTTACTGAAGCTTTCTTT.